Listed below are T cell receptor beta chains from one sample, sequenced in a study of blood T cell repertoires in COVID-19. The table came from immunoSEQ multiplex PCR; TCRdb's copy has only in-frame clones and leaves some out. The repertoire holds about 410,000 clones, 70% to 90% seen once, with roughly 1.4% in the top ten. Sequenced input: peripheral blood. Receptors originate from a woman in her 30s with active or convalescent COVID-19. The CDR3 runs from the conserved cysteine through the conserved F or W. Fields, in order: CDR3 length, J gene, D gene, clone size, V gene, CDR3 DNA, CDR3 protein. A D gene is named only where the DNA matches it firmly. Size values are once, few and many counts, or a class for expanded clones, and some rows have none.

14 TRBJ2-7 NA NA TRBV29-1 TGCAGCGGGGCCGGGGTCGATCACCCAGACGAGCAGTACTTC CSGAGVDHPDEQYF
15 TRBJ2-7 NA NA TRBV5-5 TGTGCCAGCAGCTTGGTATGGGCCGGGAACTACGAGCAGTACTTC CASSLVWAGNYEQYF
12 TRBJ1-5 NA NA TRBV4-1 TGCGCCAGCAGCCACCCGGGGCAGCCCCAGCATTTT CASSHPGQPQHF
14 TRBJ2-3 TRBD2 once TRBV10-1 TGCGCCAGCAGTGACGGGGGGAGCACAGATACGCAGTATTTT CASSDGGSTDTQYF
17 TRBJ2-1 TRBD2 once TRBV2 TGTGCCAGCAGTGAAGCGGCCGCTAGCGGGGGGTTCGATGAGCAGTTCTTC CASSEAAASGGFDEQFF
15 TRBJ1-3 TRBD1 NA TRBV4-2 TGTGCCAGCAGCCAAACTGACAGGGAGGGAAACACCATATATTTT CASSQTDREGNTIYF
13 TRBJ2-7 NA NA TRBV7-9 TGTGCCAGCAGCTCGGGGGTTTCCTACGAGCAGTACTTC CASSSGVSYEQYF
13 TRBJ1-1 NA few TRBV6-5 TGTGCCAGCCTATCCCGGGGTACCGCTGAAGCTTTCTTT CASLSRGTAEAFF
13 TRBJ1-6 NA NA TRBV5-1 TGCGCCAGCAGCTCGGAGCTCACTTCACCCCTCCACTTT CASSSELTSPLHF
17 TRBJ2-5 TRBD2 NA TRBV11-2 TGTGCCAGCAGCTACCCACCGCTAGCGGGAGGTGTAGAGACCCAGTACTTC CASSYPPLAGGVETQYF
14 TRBJ1-5 TRBD1 NA TRBV25-1 TGTGCCAGCAGCCCGACAGGGGTTCATCAGCCCCAGCATTTT CASSPTGVHQPQHF
13 TRBJ1-2 TRBD1 NA TRBV5-4 TGTGCCAGCAGTCGGGACAGTAACTATGGCTACACCTTC CASSRDSNYGYTF
12 TRBJ1-1 NA NA TRBV7-9 TGTGCCAGCAGCCCCATAGGGGATGAAGCTTTCTTT CASSPIGDEAFF
16 TRBJ1-2 NA NA TRBV5-4 TGTGCCAGCAGCTTGGCCACAGGGACCCGGAGGTATGGCTACACCTTC CASSLATGTRRYGYTF
16 TRBJ2-7 TRBD2 NA TRBV5-6 TGTGCCAGCAGAAAGATAGCGGGAGGCACGCCCTATGTGCAGTACTTC CASRKIAGGTPYVQYF
15 TRBJ1-1 NA NA TRBV7-9 TGTGCCAGCAGCTTTAGAGAGGGCGGATTCACTGAAGCTTTCTTT CASSFREGGFTEAFF
15 TRBJ2-5 NA few TRBV27 TGTGCCAGCAGTCCAAGGGGGGGGAGGGGAGAGACCCAGTACTTC CASSPRGGRGETQYF
15 TRBJ2-2 NA NA TRBV7-2 TGTGCCAGCAGCTTAGTGGGACTTATACCCGGGGAGCTGTTTTTT CASSLVGLIPGELFF
15 TRBJ1-2 NA NA TRBV4-1 TGCGCCAGCAGCCAAGATGGAGGCGGTGGGGGCGGCTACACCTTC CASSQDGGGGGGYTF
15 TRBJ1-3 NA NA TRBV7-2 TGTGCCAGCAGCCCAGTGAGGGAATCTGGAAACACCATATATTTT CASSPVRESGNTIYF
13 TRBJ1-1 NA NA TRBV6-5 TGTGCCAGCAGTTACTCGGGAGGCACTGAAGCTTTCTTT CASSYSGGTEAFF
14 TRBJ2-3 NA NA TRBV5-1 TGCGCCAGCAGCCCGGGGAGCCCCACAGATACGCAGTATTTT CASSPGSPTDTQYF
14 TRBJ1-5 NA NA TRBV30 TGTGCCTGGACCTCAGGACAGTACAATCAGCCCCAGCATTTT CAWTSGQYNQPQHF
15 TRBJ2-3 TRBD2 NA TRBV29-1 TGCAGCGTTGTTGGCGGGGGGGCGAGCACAGATACGCAGTATTTT CSVVGGGASTDTQYF
16 TRBJ2-4 TRBD2 NA TRBV5-4 TGTGCCAGCAGCTACGGGACTAGCGGGATTAAAGTCTCTCAGTACTTC CASSYGTSGIKVSQYF